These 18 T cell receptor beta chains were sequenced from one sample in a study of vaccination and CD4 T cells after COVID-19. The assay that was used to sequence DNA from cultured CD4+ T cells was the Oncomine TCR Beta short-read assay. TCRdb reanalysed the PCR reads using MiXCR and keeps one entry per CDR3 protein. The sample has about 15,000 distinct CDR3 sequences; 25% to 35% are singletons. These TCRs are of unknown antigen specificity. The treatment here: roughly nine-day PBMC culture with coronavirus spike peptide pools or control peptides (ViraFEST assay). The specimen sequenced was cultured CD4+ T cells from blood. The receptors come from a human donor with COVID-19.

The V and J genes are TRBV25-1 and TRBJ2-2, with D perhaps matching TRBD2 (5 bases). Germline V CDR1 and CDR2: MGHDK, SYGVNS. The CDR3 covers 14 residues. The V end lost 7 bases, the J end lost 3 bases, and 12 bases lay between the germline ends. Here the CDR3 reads CASNFPGDTGELFF. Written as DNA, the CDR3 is TGTGCCAGCAACTTCCCCGGGGACACCGGGGAGCTGTTTTTT.

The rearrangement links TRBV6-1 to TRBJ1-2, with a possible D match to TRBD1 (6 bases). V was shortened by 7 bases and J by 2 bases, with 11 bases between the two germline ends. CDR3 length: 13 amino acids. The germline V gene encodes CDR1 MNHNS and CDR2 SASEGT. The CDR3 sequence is CASTQGLNYGYTF. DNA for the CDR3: TGTGCCAGCACCCAGGGGCTCAACTATGGCTACACCTTC.

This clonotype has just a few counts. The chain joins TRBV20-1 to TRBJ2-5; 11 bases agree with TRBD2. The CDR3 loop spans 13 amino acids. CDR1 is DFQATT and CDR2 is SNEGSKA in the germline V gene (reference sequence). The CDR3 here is CSPLAGDQETQYF. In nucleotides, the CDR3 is TGCAGCCCACTAGCGGGGGACCAAGAGACCCAGTACTTC.

For the CDR3, the DNA is TGTGCCAGCACCCCAGAGTATAATTCACCCCTCCACTTT. Its protein product is CASTPEYNSPLHF. V gene TRBV7-9 combines with J gene TRBJ1-6; D gene ambiguous. In germline, CDR1 is SEHNR, CDR2 FQNEAQ (reference sequence). V dropped 7 bases and J dropped 4 bases, with 8 bases sitting between them. The CDR3 runs 13 residues.

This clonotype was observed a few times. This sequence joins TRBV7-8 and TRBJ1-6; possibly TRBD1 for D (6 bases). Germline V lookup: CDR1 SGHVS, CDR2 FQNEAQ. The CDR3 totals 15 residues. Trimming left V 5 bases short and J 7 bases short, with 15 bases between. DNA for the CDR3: TGTGCCAGCAGCGGGTTGCAGGGGCGGAATTCACCCCTCCACTTT. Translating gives CASSGLQGRNSPLHF.

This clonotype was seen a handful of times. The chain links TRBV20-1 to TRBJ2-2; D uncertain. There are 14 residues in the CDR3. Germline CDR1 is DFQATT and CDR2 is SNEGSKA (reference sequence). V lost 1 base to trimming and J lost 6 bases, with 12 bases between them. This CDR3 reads CSARGPSLAGELFF. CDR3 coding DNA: TGCAGTGCTAGAGGTCCTAGTCTTGCCGGGGAGCTGTTTTTT.

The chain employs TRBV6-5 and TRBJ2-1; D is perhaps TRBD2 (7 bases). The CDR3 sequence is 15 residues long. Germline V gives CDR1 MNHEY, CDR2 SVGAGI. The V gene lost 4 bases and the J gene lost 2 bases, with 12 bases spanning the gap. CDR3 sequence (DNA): TGTGCCAGCAGTTTCGAGGGGGGGCCCTACAATGAGCAGTTCTTC. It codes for CASSFEGGPYNEQFF.

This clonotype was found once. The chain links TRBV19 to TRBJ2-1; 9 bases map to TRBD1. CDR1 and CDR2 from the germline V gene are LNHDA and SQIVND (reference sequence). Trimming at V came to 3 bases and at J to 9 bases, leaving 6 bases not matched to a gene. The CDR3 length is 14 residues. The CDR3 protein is CASSIRDRVSEQFF. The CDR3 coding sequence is TGTGCCAGTAGTATCCGGGACAGGGTTAGTGAGCAGTTCTTC.

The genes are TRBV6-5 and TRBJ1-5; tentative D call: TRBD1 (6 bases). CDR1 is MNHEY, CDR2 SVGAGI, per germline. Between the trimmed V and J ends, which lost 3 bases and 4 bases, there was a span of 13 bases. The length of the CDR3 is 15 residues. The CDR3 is CASSYSRGKNQPQHF. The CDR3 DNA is TGTGCCAGCAGTTATTCCAGGGGCAAAAATCAGCCCCAGCATTTT.

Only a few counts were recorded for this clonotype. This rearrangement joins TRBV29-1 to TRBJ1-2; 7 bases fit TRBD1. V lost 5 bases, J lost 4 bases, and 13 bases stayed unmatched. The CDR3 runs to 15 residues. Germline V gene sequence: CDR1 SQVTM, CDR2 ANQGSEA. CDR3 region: CSVTTRSGGGYGYTF. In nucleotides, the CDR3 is TGCAGCGTTACGACGAGGTCAGGGGGTGGCTATGGCTACACCTTC.

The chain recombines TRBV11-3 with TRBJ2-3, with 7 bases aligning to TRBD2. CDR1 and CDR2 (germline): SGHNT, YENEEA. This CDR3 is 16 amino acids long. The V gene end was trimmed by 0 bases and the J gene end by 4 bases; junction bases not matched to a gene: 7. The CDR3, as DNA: TGTGCCAGCAGCTTAGATTTCGGGGAGGGTGCAGATACGCAGTATTTT. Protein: CASSLDFGEGADTQYF. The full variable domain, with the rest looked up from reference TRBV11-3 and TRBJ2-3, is EAGVVQSPRYKIIEKKQPVAFWCNPISGHNTLYWYLQNLGQGPELLIRYENEEAVDDSQLPKDRFSAERLKGVDSTLKIQPAELGDSAVYLCASSLDFGEGADTQYFGPGTRLTVL.

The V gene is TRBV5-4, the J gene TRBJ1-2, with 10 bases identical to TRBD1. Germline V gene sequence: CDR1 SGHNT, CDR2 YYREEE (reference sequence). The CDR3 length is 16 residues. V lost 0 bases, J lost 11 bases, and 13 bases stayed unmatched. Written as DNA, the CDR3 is TGTGCCAGCAGCTTGGAACAATCGCGACAGGGGGCAATATACACCTTC. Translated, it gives CASSLEQSRQGAIYTF. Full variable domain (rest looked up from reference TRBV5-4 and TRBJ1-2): ETGVTQSPTHLIKTRGQQVTLRCSSQSGHNTVSWYQQALGQGPQFIFQYYREEENGRGNFPPRFSGLQFPNYSSELNVNALELDDSALYLCASSLEQSRQGAIYTFGSGTRLTVV.

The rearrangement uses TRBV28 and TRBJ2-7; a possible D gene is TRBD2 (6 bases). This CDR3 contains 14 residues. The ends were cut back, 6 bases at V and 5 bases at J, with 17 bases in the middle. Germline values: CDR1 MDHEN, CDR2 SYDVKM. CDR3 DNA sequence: TGTGCCAGCAGACAAGGAGGGACCCCCCACGAGCAGTACTTC. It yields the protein CASRQGGTPHEQYF.

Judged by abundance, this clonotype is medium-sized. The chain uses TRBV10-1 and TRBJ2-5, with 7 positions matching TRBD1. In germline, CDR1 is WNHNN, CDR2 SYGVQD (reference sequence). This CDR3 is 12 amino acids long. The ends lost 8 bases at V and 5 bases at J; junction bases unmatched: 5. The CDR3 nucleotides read TGCGCCAGCGGGACAGCCTGGGAGACCCAGTACTTC. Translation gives CASGTAWETQYF.

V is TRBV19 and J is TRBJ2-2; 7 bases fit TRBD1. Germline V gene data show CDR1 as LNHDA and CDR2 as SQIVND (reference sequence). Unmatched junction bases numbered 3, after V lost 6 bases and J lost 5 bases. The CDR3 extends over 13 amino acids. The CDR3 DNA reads TGTGCCAGTAGCACAGGGGTAACCGGGGAGCTGTTTTTT. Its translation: CASSTGVTGELFF. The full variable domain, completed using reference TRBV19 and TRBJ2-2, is DGGITQSPKYLFRKEGQNVTLSCEQNLNHDAMYWYRQDPGQGLRLIYYSQIVNDFQKGDIAEGYSVSREKKESFPLTVTSAQKNPTAFYLCASSTGVTGELFFGEGSRLTVL.

Here the CDR3 DNA reads TGTGCCAGTTCTCAGGGTTCGGGGCAGCCCCAGCATTTT. The encoded protein is CASSQGSGQPQHF. This rearrangement joins TRBV19 to TRBJ1-5; D might be TRBD1 (5 bases). Trimming shortened V by 8 bases and J by 7 bases, and 15 bases separated the two germline ends. This CDR3 has 13 amino acids. Germline CDR1 LNHDA, CDR2 SQIVND (reference sequence).

CDR3 DNA sequence: TGTGCCAGCAGCTACGGACTAGCGGGGGGGCACAACACCGGGGAGCTGTTTTTT. This encodes CASSYGLAGGHNTGELFF. The chain has TRBV11-2 and TRBJ2-2, with 15 bases lining up with TRBD2. V gave up 4 bases and J gave up 2 bases; unmatched junction bases: 5. Germline V gene lookup returns CDR1 SGHAT and CDR2 FQNNGV. The CDR3 sequence is 18 residues long.

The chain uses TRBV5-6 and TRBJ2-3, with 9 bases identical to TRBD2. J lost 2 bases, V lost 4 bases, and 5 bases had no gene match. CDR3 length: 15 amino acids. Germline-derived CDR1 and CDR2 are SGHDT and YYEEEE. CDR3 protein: CASSRQGLATDTQYF. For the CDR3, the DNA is TGTGCCAGCAGCAGGCAGGGACTAGCCACAGATACGCAGTATTTT.